This T cell receptor beta chain derives from a study of regulatory T cells in long-lasting Graves disease. The CDR3 runs to 14 residues. CDR1 is MNHNS and CDR2 is SASEGT in the germline V gene. Both iRepertoire HTBI primers and Arm-PCR of CDR3 regions were used to build the TCR beta libraries. TCRdb reprocessed the multiplex PCR reads via MiXCR and lists one record per CDR3 protein. The table lists about 330,000 distinct CDR3 sequences, about a sixth of them singletons, with 20% to 25% in the top ten. Time point defined: newly diagnosed GD, antithyroid drugs for less than 3 months. From RNA extracted from PBMCs, the TCR library was made. Details on this clonotype: A junction boundary mismatches the germline segment, possibly from a read error.

These data were likewise used in another study, on T cells in Graves' hyperthyroidism and ophthalmopathy.

Sequences were derived from peripheral blood mononuclear cells (PBMCs), sampled at new diagnosis, from a patient treated with antithyroid drugs. The source of this sequence is a woman younger than 35 with Graves disease. The chain couples TRBV6-1 to TRBJ2-1; TRBD2 matches 14 bases. The CDR3 region has the DNA TGTGCCAACAGTGGACTAGCGGGAGGTATTGAGCGGTTCTTC. It specifies CANSGLAGGIERFF.